The entry below gives a single TCR beta chain sequence along with its context. Methods used by the authors: Estimates of nucleated cell counts were drawn from the amplification of reference gene primers. TCRdb keeps only in-frame clones here, not all; method: immunoSEQ multiplex PCR. That table supplies the V and J calls and clone size; D and trimming were determined from the DNA. The sample includes some 83,000 clones, about 83% of them seen just once. This sample is drawn from a study of blood T cell repertoires in COVID-19. Background on the study: From the United States, Italy and Spain came samples of acute and convalescent COVID-19.

The CDR3 consists of 13 residues. V was shortened by 3 bases and J by 4 bases, with 6 bases between the two germline ends. CDR1 is SGHTA and CDR2 is FQGNSA in the germline V gene. The chain uses TRBV7-2 and TRBJ2-2; TRBD2 might be the D (5 bases). The receptor was derived from a man aged 45 to 65 with acute or convalescent COVID-19. The specimen was peripheral blood. The CDR3 bases are TGTGCCAGCAGCTTGAGCGGCACCGGGGAGCTGTTTTTT. It translates to CASSLSGTGELFF.